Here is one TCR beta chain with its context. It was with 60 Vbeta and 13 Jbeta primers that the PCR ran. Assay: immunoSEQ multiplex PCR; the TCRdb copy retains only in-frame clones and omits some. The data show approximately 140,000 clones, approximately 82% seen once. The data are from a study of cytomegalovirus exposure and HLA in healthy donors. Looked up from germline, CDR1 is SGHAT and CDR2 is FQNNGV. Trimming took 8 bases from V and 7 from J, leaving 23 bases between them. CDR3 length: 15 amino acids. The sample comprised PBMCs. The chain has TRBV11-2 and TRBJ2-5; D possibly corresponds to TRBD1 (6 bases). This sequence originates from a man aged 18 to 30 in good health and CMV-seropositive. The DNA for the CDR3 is TGTGCCAGCGGAGACAGGCATGGGGGAGTAGGGACCCAGTACTTC. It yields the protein CASGDRHGGVGTQYF.